This T cell receptor beta chain was recovered during a study of blood T cell repertoires in COVID-19. Study details: Sites in the United States, Italy and Spain provided acute and convalescent COVID-19 samples. PBMCs, B-cell-depleted T cells, or T cells provided the cDNA or gDNA that made up the material.

V was shortened by 1 base and J by 7 bases, with 10 bases between the two germline ends. The germline V gene encodes CDR1 MNHNS and CDR2 SASEGT. This CDR3 is built from 13 residues. Per the study methods: Counts of nucleated cells, estimated from reference gene primer amplification, were obtained. Generated by immunoSEQ multiplex PCR, the TCRdb table keeps only in-frame clones and is missing some. That table furnishes V, J and clone size, whereas the DNA furnished D and trimming. This table has over 150,000 clones, about 87% appearing once. Source material: peripheral blood. The source is a woman aged 60 to 75 who had recovered from COVID-19. The V call is TRBV6-1, the J call TRBJ1-2; D might be TRBD1 (5 bases). The DNA for the CDR3 is TGTGCCAGCAGTGAAGGACAGTTTTTTGGCTACACCTTC. This gives the protein CASSEGQFFGYTF.